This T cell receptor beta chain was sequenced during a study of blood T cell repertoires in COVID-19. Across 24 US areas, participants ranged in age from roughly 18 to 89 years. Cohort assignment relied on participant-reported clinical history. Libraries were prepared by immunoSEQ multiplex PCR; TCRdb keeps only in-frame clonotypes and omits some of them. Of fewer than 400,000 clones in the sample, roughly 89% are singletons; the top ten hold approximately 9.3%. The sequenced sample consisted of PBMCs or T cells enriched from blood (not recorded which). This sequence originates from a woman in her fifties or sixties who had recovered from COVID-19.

The CDR3 DNA is TGTGCCAGCAGTTACGGACGGACCGGGATTGACTATGGCTACACCTTC. Amino acids: CASSYGRTGIDYGYTF. This chain links TRBV6-5 with TRBJ1-2; D remains unclear. Trimming cost V 2 bases and J 3 bases, with 16 bases left between them. Germline V gene data show CDR1 as MNHEY and CDR2 as SVGAGI. CDR3 length: 16 amino acids.